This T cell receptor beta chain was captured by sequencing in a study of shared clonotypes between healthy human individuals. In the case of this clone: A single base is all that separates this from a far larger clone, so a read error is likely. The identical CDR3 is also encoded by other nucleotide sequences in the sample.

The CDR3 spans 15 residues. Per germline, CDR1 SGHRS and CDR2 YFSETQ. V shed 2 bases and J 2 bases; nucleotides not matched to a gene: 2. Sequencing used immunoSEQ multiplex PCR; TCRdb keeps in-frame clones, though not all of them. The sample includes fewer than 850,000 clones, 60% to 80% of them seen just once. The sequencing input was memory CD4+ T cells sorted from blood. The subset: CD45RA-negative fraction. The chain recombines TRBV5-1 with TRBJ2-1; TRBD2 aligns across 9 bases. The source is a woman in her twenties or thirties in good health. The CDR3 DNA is TGCGCCAGCAGCTTCGCTAGCGGGGCCTACAATGAGCAGTTCTTC. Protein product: CASSFASGAYNEQFF.